Listed below are T cell receptor beta chains from one sample, sequenced in a study of CD8+ T cells in alopecia areata. Using immunoSEQ multiplex PCR, the repertoire was profiled, and TCRdb retains in-frame clones only, with some absent. The repertoire has some 110,000 clones, approximately 59% of them found once; the top ten carry around 30%. Sequencing used CD8+ T cells sorted from blood, obtained at week 4, from a patient treated with tofacitinib. All receptors come from a human donor with alopecia areata. Each CDR3 is given with its conserved first and last residue. The order of the fields is D gene, V gene, CDR3 protein. The D gene is left open where the match is weak.

NA,TRBV28,CASSSGPDRKTQYF
NA,TRBV7-9,CASSTTQNEQFF
TRBD2,TRBV29-1,CSVDGTSGNNEQFF
NA,TRBV29-1,CSVTDSGSGANVLTF
TRBD1,TRBV29-1,CSAGTGIHYEQYF
NA,TRBV27,CASSLGFGLVGDYGYTF
NA,TRBV7-9,CASSRPGEQYF
NA,TRBV30,CAWNLGRINTGELFF
NA,TRBV29-1,CSVVWSYEQYF
NA,TRBV27,CASSGGAVRTDTQYF
NA,TRBV19,CASSLQGSNEQFF
NA,TRBV9,CASSVVSEGELFF
TRBD2,TRBV7-9,CAHATGGSVTDTQYF
NA,TRBV9,CASSGTASYEQYF
NA,TRBV30,CAWSLGGVSDEQFF
NA,TRBV27,CASSLSRGLYNEQFF
NA,TRBV29-1,CSVLYSHEQYF
TRBD1,TRBV27,CASGYRGDNEKLFF
NA,TRBV18,CASSPPSETQYF
TRBD2,TRBV4-3,CASSQEFSGGSYEQYF
NA,TRBV30,CAWDSGNTIYF
NA,TRBV5-4,CASSLSGYTEAFF
NA,TRBV13,CASSVGRSGRETQYF
NA,TRBV29-1,CSVFGVDTEAFF
NA,TRBV6-8,CASSYFEGPITDTQYF
NA,TRBV27,CASSLPNSYEQYF
NA,TRBV29-1,CSVENEGRTDTQYF
NA,TRBV5-1,CASSLVWNEQFF
TRBD2,TRBV9,CASSVAGTTVGLYNEQFF
NA,TRBV30,CAWSVPFGNYEQYF
TRBD1,TRBV27,CASSPRGASPLHF
NA,TRBV20-1,CSARSVYGYTF
NA,TRBV30,CAWSVSGTDTQYF
NA,TRBV29-1,CSVEDWVNTEAFF
NA,TRBV15,CATSRERGGSYEQYF
TRBD2,TRBV28,CASSSRHSGETQYF
NA,TRBV9,CASSALGAPKREQFF
NA,TRBV29-1,CSVALGDPSSGANVLTF
TRBD1,TRBV5-1,CASSPWEGQWNTEAFF
NA,TRBV29-1,CSVAGTYEQYF
NA,TRBV29-1,CSVEDAREGDYEQYF
NA,TRBV30,CAWSQEGVETQYF
TRBD2,TRBV7-2,CASSPRTSQQETQYF
NA,TRBV30,CAWSVSLMDTQYF
NA,TRBV10-3,CAISGTGNNEQFF
NA,TRBV15,CATSTSHTAGELFF
NA,TRBV5-6,CASSSVREGQPQHF
TRBD2,TRBV29-1,CSVWEGAETQYF
NA,TRBV30,CAWSRVENSPLHF
TRBD1,TRBV13,CASSLGDRGYEQYF
NA,TRBV9,CASSVGPDTQYF
NA,TRBV30,CAYGVGYEQYF
NA,TRBV6-5,CASSYHDSTEAFF
NA,TRBV5-4,CASSLGEGPAGYEQYF
NA,TRBV29-1,CSVGRIGERETQYF